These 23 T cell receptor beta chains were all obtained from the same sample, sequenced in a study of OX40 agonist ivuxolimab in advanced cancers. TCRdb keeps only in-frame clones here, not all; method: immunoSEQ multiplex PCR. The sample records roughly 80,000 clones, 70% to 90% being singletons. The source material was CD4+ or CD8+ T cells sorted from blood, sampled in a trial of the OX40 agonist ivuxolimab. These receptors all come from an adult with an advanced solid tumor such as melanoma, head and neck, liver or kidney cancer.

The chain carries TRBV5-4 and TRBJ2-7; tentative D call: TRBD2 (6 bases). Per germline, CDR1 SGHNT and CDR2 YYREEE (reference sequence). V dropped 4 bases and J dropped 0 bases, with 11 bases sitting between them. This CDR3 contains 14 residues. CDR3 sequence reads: CASSRAGFSYEQYF. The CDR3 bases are TGTGCCAGCAGCCGGGCGGGATTCTCCTACGAGCAGTACTTC.

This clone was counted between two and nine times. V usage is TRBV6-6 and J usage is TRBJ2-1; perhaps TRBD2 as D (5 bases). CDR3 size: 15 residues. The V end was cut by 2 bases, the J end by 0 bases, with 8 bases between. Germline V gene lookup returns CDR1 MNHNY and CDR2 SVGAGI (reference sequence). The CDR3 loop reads CASSYEAGSYNEQFF. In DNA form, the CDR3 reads TGTGCCAGCAGTTACGAGGCGGGCTCCTACAATGAGCAGTTCTTC.

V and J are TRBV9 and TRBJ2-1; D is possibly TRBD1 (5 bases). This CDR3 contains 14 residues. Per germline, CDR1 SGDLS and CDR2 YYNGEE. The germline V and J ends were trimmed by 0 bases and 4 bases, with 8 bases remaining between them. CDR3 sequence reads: CASSVGAGYNEQFF. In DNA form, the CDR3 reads TGTGCCAGCAGCGTAGGGGCAGGGTACAATGAGCAGTTCTTC.

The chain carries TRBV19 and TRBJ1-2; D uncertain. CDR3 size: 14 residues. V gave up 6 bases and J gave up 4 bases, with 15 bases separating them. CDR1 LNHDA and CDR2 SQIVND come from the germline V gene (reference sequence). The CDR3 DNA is TGTGCCAGTAGCCCCTCAGGACGGATCTATGGCTACACCTTC. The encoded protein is CASSPSGRIYGYTF.

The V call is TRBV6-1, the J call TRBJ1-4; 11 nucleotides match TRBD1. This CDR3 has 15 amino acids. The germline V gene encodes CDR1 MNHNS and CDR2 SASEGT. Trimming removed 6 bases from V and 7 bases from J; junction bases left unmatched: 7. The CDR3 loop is CASSTGGQGAEKLFF. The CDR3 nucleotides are TGTGCCAGCAGCACCGGAGGACAGGGGGCTGAAAAACTGTTTTTT.

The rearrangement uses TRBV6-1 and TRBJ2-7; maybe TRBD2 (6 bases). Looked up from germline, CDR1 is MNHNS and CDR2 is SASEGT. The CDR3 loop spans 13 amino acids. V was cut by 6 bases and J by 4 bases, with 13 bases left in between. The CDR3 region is CASRVAVVYEQYF. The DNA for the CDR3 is TGTGCCAGCAGAGTAGCGGTGGTTTACGAGCAGTACTTC.

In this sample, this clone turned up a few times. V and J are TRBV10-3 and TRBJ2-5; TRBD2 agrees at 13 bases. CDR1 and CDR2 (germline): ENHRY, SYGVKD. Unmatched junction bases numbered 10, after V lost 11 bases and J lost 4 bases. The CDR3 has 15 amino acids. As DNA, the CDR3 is TGTGCCTCCTCCGGACTAGCGGGGGTTGGAGAGACCCAGTACTTC. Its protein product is CASSGLAGVGETQYF.

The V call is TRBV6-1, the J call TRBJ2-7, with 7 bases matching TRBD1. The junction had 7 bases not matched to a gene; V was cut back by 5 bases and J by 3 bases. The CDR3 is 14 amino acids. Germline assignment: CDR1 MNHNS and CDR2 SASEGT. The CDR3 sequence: CASSTGDRGYEQYF. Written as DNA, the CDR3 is TGTGCCAGCAGTACAGGGGATCGGGGCTACGAGCAGTACTTC.

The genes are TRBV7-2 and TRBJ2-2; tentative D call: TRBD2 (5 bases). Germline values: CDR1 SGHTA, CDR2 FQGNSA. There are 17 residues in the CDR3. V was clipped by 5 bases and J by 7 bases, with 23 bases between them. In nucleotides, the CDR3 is TGTGCCAGCAGCGTTACCGGGGTAGCAGATCCTTTCGGGGAGCTGTTTTTT. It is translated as CASSVTGVADPFGELFF.

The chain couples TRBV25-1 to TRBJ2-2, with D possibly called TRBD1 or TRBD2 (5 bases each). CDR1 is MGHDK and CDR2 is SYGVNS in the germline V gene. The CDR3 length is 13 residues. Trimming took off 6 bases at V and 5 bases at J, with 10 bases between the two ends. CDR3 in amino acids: CASREGSTGELFF. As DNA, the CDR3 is TGTGCCAGCAGAGAGGGGAGTACCGGGGAGCTGTTTTTT.

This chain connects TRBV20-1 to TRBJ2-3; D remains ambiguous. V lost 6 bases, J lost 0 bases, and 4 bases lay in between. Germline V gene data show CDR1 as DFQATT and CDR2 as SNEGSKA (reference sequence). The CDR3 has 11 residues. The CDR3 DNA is TGCAGTGCGGGGAGCACAGATACGCAGTATTTT. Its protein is CSAGSTDTQYF.

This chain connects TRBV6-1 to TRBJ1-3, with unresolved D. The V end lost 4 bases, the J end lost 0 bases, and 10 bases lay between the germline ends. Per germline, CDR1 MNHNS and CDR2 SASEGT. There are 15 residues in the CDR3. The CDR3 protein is CASSASWDSGNTIYF. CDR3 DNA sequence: TGTGCCAGCAGTGCCTCGTGGGACTCTGGAAACACCATATATTTT.

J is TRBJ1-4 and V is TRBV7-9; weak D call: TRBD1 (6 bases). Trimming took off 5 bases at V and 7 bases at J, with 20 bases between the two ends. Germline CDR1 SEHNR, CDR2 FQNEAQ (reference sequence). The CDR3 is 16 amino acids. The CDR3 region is CASSPLGGARFEKLFF. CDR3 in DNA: TGTGCCAGCAGCCCATTAGGGGGGGCTCGGTTTGAAAAACTGTTTTTT.

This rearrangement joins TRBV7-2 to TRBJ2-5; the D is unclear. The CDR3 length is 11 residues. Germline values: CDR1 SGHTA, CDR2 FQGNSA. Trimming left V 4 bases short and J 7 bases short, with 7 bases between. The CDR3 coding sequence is TGTGCCAGCAGCTCGGGTGGGACCCAGTACTTC. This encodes CASSSGGTQYF.

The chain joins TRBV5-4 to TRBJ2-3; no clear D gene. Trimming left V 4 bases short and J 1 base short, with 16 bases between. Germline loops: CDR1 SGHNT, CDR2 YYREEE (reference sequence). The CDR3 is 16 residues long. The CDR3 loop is CASSRGGRRGTDTQYF. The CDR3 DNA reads TGTGCCAGCAGCCGAGGTGGTAGACGGGGCACAGATACGCAGTATTTT. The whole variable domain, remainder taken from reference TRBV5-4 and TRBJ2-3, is ETGVTQSPTHLIKTRGQQVTLRCSSQSGHNTVSWYQQALGQGPQFIFQYYREEENGRGNFPPRFSGLQFPNYSSELNVNALELDDSALYLCASSRGGRRGTDTQYFGPGTRLTVL.

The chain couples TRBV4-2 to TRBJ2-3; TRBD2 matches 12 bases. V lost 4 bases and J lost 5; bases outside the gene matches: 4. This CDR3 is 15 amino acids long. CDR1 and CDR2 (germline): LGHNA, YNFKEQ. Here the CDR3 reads CASSLRLAGEDTQYF. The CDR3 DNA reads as TGTGCCAGCAGCCTCCGACTAGCGGGGGAAGATACGCAGTATTTT.

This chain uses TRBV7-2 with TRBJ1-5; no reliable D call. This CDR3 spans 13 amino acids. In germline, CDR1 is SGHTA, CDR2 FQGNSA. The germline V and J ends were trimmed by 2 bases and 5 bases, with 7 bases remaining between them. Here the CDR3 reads CASSLMADQPQHF. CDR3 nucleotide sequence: TGTGCCAGCAGCTTAATGGCGGATCAGCCCCAGCATTTT.

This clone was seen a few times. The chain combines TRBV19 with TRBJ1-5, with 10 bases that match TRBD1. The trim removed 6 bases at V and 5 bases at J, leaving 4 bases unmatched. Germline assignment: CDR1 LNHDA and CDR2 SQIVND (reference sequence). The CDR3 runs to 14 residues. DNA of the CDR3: TGTGCCAGTAGGTTGACAGGGGGCTATCAGCCCCAGCATTTT. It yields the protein CASRLTGGYQPQHF. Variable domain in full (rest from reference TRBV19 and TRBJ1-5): DGGITQSPKYLFRKEGQNVTLSCEQNLNHDAMYWYRQDPGQGLRLIYYSQIVNDFQKGDIAEGYSVSREKKESFPLTVTSAQKNPTAFYLCASRLTGGYQPQHFGDGTRLSIL.

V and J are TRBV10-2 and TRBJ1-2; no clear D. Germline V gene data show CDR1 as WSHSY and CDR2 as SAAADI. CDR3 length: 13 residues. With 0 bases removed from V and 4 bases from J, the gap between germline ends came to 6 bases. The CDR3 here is CASSESSGYGYTF. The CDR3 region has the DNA TGCGCCAGCAGTGAGTCAAGTGGCTATGGCTACACCTTC.

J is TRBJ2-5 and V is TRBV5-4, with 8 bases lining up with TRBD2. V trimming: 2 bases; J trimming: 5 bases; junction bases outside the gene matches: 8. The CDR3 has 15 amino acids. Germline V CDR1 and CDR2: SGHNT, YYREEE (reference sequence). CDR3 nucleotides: TGTGCCAGCAGCTTCGAAGCGGGGGCGGGGGAGACCCAGTACTTC. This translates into CASSFEAGAGETQYF.

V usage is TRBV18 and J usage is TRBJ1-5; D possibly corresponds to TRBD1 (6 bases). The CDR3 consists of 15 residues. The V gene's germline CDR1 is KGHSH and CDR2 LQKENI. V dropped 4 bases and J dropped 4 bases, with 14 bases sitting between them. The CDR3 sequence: CASSLTQGPNQPQHF. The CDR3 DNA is TGTGCCAGCTCACTTACACAGGGTCCTAATCAGCCCCAGCATTTT. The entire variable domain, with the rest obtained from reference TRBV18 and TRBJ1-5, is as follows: NAGVMQNPRHLVRRRGQEARLRCSPMKGHSHVYWYRQLPEEGLKFMVYLQKENIIDESGMPKERFSAEFPKEGPSILRIQQVVRGDSAAYFCASSLTQGPNQPQHFGDGTRLSIL.

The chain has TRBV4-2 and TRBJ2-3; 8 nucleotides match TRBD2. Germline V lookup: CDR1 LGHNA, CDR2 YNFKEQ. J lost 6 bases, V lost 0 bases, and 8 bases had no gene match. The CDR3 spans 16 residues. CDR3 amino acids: CASSQDTGGGKDTQYF. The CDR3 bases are TGTGCCAGCAGCCAAGACACGGGGGGGGGCAAGGATACGCAGTATTTT.

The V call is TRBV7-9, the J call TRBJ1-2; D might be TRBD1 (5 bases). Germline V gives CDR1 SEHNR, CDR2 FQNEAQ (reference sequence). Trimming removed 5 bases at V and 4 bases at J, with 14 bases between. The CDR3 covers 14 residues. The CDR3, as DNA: TGTGCCAGCAGCCCCAGGGTCGCGGGCTATGGCTACACCTTC. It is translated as CASSPRVAGYGYTF.